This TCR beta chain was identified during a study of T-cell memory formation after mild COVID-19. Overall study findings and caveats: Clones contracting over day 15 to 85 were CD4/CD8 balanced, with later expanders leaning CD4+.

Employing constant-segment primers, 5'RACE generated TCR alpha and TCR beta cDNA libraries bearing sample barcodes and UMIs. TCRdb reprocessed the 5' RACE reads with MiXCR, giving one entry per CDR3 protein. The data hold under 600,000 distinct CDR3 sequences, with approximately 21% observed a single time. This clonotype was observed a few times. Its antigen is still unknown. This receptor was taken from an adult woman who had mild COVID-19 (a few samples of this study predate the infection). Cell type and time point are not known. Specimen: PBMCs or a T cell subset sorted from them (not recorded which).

The chain's CDR3 is CAWSIRGQGYRNSPLHF. The CDR3 DNA is TGTGCCTGGAGCATCAGGGGGCAAGGCTATCGGAATTCACCCCTCCACTTT. This sequence joins TRBV30 and TRBJ1-6, with 8 nucleotides matching TRBD1. CDR3 length equals 17 residues. Trimming at V came to 3 bases and at J to 7 bases, leaving 14 bases not matched to a gene. The germline gives CDR1 GTSNPN, CDR2 SVGIG (reference sequence).